This T cell receptor beta chain was recovered during a study of cytomegalovirus exposure and HLA in healthy donors. This clone appeared a single time. Its specificity is unknown. The PCR contained 60 Vbeta and 13 Jbeta primers. Sequencing used immunoSEQ multiplex PCR; TCRdb keeps in-frame clones, though not all of them. Of 73,000 or so clones listed, approximately 78% were seen once; the top ten hold about 6.5%. Study results and caveats: It was in a later analysis that TCR association rates were seen to vary by HLA locus, highest for DRB1 and lowest for HLA-C.

The CDR3 is 15 amino acids. CDR1 is PRHDT, CDR2 FYEKMQ, per germline (reference sequence). V was shortened by 5 bases and J by 4 bases, with 16 bases between the two germline ends. The clonotype was recovered from a human donor in good health. Sequences were obtained from PBMCs. The chain has TRBV13 and TRBJ2-3; D might be TRBD2 (7 bases). CDR3: CASSPKGGAPDTQYF. CDR3 sequence (DNA): TGTGCCAGCAGCCCGAAGGGGGGGGCCCCAGATACGCAGTATTTT.